The present T cell receptor beta chain was sequenced within a study of human T cells and chemical hapten exposure. There are a few counts of this clonotype. Antigen: not known. Authors' methods: Sampled TCR counts reached a median of roughly 100,000 per sample, with values ranging from about 23,224 to 700,000. TCRdb reprocessed the RACE reads with MiXCR, giving one entry per CDR3 protein. The authors' filters were not applied to this entry. The sample holds roughly 380,000 distinct CDR3 sequences, about 5.1% seen once. Regarding time point: pre-sensitization, week 0. As to treatment: therapeutic diphenylcyclopropenone sensitization with weekly scalp DPC. Findings and limits, study-wide: Higher patch test scores went with higher counts of PT1 expanded TCRs.

V lost 5 bases and J lost 6, with 14 bases in between. The length of the CDR3 is 15 residues. Germline V gives CDR1 SNHLY, CDR2 FYNNEI. The chain joins TRBV2 to TRBJ1-6, with TRBD1 as a possible D gene (6 bases). The TCR originated in a woman aged 50 to 60 with alopecia areata. Some clones in this sample may be carry-over from other donors' samples. The input for sequencing was whole blood, taken in connection with sensitization to the hapten diphenylcyclopropenone (DPC). The CDR3 coding sequence is TGTGCCAGCAGTTCACAGGGAAAGGGTAATTCACCCCTCCACTTT. Translated, it gives CASSSQGKGNSPLHF. The full variable domain, its missing parts supplied by reference TRBV2 and TRBJ1-6, is EPEVTQTPSHQVTQMGQEVILRCVPISNHLYFYWYRQILGQKVEFLVSFYNNEISEKSEIFDDQFSVERPDGSNFTLKIRSTKLEDSAMYFCASSSQGKGNSPLHFGNGTRLTVT.